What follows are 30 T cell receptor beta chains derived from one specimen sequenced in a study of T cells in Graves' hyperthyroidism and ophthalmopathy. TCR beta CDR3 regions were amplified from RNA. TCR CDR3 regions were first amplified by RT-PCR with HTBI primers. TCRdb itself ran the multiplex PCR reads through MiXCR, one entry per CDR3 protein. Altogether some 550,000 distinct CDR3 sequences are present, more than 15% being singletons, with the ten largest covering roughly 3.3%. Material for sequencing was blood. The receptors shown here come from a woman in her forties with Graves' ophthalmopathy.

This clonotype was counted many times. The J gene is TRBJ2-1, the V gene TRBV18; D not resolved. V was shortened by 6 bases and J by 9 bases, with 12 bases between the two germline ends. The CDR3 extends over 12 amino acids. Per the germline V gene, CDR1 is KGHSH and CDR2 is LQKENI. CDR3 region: CASSALSGEQFF. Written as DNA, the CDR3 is TGTGCCAGCTCCGCCCTCTCTGGTGAGCAGTTCTTC.

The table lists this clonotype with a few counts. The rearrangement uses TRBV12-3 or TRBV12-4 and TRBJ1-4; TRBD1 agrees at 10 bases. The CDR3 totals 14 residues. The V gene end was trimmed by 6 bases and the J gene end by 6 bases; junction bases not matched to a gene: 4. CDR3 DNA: TGTGCCAGCAGAGACGGGACAGGGGATGAAAAACTGTTTTTT. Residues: CASRDGTGDEKLFF.

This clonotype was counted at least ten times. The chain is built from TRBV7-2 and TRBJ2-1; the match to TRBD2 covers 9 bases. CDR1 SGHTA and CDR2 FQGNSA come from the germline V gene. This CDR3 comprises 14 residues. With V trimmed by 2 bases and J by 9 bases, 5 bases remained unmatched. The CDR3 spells CASSLTLAGVEQFF. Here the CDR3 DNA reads TGTGCCAGCAGCTTAACACTAGCGGGTGTTGAGCAGTTCTTC.

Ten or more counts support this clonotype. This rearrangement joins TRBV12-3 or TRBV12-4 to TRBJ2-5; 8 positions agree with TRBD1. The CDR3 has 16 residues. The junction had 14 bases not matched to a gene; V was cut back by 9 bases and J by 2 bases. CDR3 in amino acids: CASRRGQGGGQETQYF. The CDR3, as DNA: TGTGCCAGTCGCCGCGGACAGGGTGGCGGACAAGAGACCCAGTACTTC.

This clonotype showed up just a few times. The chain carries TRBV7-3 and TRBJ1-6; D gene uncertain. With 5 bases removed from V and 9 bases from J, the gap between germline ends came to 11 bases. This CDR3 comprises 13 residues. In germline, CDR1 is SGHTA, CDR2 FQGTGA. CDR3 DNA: TGTGCCAGCAGCGTCCGGGAGGGTTCACCCCTCCACTTT. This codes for CASSVREGSPLHF.

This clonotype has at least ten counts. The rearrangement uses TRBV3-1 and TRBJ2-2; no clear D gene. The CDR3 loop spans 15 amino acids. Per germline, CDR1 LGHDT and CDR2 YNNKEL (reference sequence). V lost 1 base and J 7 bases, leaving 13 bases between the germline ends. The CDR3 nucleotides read TGTGCCAGCAGCCAAGGCCAGGACCCCCACGGGGAGCTGTTTTTT. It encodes CASSQGQDPHGELFF.

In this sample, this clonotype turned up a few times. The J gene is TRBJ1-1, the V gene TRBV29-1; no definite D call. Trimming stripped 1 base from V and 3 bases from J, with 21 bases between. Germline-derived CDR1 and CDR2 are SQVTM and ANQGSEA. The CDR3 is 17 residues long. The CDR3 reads CSVEVQGRGQRHTEAFF. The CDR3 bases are TGCAGCGTTGAAGTTCAAGGGCGAGGGCAGAGGCACACTGAAGCTTTCTTT.

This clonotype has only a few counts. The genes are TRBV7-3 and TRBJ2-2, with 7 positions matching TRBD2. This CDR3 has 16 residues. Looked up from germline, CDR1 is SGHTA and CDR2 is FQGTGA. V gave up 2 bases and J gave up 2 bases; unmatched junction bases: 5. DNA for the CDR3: TGTGCCAGCAGCTTAGTCCCGGGGGGAAACACCGGGGAGCTGTTTTTT. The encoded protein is CASSLVPGGNTGELFF.

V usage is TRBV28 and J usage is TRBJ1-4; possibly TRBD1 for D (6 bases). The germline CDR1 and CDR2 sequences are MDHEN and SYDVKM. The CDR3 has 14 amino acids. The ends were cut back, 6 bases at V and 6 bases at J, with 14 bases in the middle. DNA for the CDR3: TGTGCCAGCAGCGCAGGGGTTGTCGATGAAAAACTGTTTTTT. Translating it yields CASSAGVVDEKLFF.

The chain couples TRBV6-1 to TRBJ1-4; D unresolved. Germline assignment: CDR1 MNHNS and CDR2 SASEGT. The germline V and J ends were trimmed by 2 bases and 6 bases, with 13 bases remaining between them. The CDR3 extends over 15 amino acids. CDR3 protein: CASSESVRGYEKLFF. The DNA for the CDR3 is TGTGCCAGCAGTGAATCAGTTCGGGGTTATGAAAAACTGTTTTTT.

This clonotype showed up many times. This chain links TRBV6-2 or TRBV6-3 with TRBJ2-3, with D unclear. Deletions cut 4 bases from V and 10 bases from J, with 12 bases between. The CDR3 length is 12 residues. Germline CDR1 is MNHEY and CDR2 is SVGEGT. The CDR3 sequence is CASSSDLWAQYF. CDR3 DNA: TGTGCCAGCAGTTCGGACCTATGGGCGCAGTATTTT.

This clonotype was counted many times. The CDR3 DNA reads as TGTGCCAGCAGCCCCGGACAGGGTGTGTTTGAGCAGTTCTTC. Its translation: CASSPGQGVFEQFF. V and J are TRBV11-3 and TRBJ2-1; 8 bases agree with TRBD1. The CDR3 totals 14 residues. Germline CDR1 and CDR2: SGHNT and YENEEA. V lost 5 bases, J lost 9 bases, and 9 bases stayed unmatched.

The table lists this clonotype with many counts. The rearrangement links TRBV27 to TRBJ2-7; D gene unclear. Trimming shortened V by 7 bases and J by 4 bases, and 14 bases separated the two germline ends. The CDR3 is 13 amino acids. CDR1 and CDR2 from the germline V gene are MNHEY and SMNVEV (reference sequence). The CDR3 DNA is TGTGCCAGCACTCCCTCGGTGAAGTACGAGCAGTACTTC. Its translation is CASTPSVKYEQYF.

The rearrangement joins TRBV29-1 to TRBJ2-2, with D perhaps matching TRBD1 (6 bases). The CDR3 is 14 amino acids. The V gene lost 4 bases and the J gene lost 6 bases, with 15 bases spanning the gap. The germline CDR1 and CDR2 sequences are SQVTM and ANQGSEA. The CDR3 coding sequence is TGCAGCGTTGCGATGGGGGCGGTGGCCGGGGAGCTGTTTTTT. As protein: CSVAMGAVAGELFF.

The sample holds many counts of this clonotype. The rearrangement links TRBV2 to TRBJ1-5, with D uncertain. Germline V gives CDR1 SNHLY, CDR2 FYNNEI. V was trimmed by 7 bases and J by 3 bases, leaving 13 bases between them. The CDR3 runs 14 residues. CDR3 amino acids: CASKGGFDNQPQHF. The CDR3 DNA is TGTGCCAGCAAAGGTGGGTTCGACAATCAGCCCCAGCATTTT.

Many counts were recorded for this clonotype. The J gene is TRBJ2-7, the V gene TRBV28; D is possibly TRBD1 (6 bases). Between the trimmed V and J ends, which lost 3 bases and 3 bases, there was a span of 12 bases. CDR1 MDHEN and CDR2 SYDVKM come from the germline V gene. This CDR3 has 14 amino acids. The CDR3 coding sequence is TGTGCCAGCAGTTTCAGGGGTGGAAACTACGAGCAGTACTTC. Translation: CASSFRGGNYEQYF.

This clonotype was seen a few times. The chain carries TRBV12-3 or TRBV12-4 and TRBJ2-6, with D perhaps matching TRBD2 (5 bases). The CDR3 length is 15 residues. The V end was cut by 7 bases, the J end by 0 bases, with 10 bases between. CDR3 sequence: CASTMAGSGANVLTF. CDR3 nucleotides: TGTGCCAGCACAATGGCGGGCTCTGGGGCCAACGTCCTGACTTTC.

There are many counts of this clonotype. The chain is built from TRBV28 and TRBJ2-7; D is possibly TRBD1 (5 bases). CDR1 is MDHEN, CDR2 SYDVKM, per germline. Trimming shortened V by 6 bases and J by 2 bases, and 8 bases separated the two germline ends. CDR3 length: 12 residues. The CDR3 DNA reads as TGTGCCAGCAGAGAACAGGCCTACGAGCAGTACTTC. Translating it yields CASREQAYEQYF.

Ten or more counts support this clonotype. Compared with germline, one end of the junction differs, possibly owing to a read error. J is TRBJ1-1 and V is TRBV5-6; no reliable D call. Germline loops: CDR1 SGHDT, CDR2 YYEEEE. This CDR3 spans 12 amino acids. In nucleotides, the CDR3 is TGCGCCAGCAGCTTGGGTGACACTGAAGCTTTCTTT. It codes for CASSLGDTEAFF.

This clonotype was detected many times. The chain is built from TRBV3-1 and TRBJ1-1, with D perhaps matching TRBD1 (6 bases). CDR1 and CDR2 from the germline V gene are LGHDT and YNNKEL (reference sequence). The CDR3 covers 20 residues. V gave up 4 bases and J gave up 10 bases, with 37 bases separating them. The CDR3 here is CASSPYPLDSHEMLEAGAFF. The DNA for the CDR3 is TGTGCCAGCAGCCCATACCCCCTGGACAGCCACGAGATGTTAGAGGCCGGAGCTTTCTTT.

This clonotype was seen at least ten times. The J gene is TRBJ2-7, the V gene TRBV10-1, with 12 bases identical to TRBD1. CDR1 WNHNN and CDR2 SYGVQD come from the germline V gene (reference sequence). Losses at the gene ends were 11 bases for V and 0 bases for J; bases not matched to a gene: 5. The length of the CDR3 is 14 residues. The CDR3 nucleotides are TGCGCCGGGGACAGGGGGCCCAACTCCTACGAGCAGTACTTC. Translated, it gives CAGDRGPNSYEQYF.

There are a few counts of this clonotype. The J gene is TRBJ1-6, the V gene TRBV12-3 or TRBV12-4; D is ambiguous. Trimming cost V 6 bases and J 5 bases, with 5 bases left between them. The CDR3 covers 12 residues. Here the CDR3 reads CASRLNNSPLHF. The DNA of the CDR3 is TGTGCCAGCAGACTAAATAATTCACCCCTCCACTTT.

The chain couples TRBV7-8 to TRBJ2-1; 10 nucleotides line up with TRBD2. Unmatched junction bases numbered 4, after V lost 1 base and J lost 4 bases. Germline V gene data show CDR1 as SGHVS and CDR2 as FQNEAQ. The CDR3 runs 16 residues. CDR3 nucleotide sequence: TGTGCCAGCAGCTTAGAGGGACTAGCGATTTACAATGAGCAGTTCTTC. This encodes CASSLEGLAIYNEQFF.

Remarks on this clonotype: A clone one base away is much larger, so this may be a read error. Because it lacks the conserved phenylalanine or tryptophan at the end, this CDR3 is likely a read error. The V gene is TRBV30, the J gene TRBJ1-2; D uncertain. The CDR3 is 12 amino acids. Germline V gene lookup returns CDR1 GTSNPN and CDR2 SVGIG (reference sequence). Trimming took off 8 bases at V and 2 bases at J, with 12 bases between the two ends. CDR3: CALDDRNYGYTL. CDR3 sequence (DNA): TGTGCCCTGGATGATCGAAACTATGGCTACACCCTC.

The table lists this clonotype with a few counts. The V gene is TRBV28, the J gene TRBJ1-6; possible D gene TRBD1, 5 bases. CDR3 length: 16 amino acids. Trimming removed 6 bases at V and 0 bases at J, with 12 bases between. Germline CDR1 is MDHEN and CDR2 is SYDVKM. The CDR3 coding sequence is TGTGCCAGCAGCCCTCAGGGAATCTCCTATAATTCACCCCTCCACTTT. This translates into CASSPQGISYNSPLHF. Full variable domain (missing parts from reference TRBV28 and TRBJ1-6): DVKVTQSSRYLVKRTGEKVFLECVQDMDHENMFWYRQDPGLGLRLIYFSYDVKMKEKGDIPEGYSVSREKKERFSLILESASTNQTSMYLCASSPQGISYNSPLHFGNGTRLTVT.

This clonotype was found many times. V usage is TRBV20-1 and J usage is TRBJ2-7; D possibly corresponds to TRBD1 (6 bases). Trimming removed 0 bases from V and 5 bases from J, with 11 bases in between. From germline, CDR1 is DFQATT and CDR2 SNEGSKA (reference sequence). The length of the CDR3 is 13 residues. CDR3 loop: CSARDRGAHEQYF. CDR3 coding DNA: TGCAGTGCTAGAGACAGGGGCGCCCACGAGCAGTACTTC.

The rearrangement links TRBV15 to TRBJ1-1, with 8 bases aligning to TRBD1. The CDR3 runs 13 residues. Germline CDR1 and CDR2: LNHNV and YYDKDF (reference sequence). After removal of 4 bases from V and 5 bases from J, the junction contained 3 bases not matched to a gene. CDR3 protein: CATSITGGTEAFF. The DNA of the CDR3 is TGTGCCACCAGCATTACAGGGGGGACTGAAGCTTTCTTT. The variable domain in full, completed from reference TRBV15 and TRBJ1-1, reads DAMVIQNPRYQVTQFGKPVTLSCSQTLNHNVMYWYQQKSSQAPKLLFHYYDKDFNNEADTPDNFQSRRPNTSFCFLDIRSPGLGDTAMYLCATSITGGTEAFFGQGTRLTVV.

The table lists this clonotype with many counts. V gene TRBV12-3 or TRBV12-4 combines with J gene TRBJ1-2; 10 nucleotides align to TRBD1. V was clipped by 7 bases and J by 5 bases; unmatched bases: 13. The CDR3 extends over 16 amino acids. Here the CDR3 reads CASTQWSDRGRYGYTF. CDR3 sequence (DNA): TGTGCCAGCACCCAATGGTCGGACAGGGGGAGATATGGCTACACCTTC.

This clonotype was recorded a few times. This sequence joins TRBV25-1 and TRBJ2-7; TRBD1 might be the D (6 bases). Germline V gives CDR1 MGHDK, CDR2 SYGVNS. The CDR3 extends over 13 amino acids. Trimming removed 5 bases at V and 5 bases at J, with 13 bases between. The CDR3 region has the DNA TGTGCCAGCAGTAACGCGGACAGCCACGAGCAGTACTTC. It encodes CASSNADSHEQYF.

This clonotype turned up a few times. The CDR3 protein is CASSLMVVGPGLSGELFF. CDR3 nucleotide sequence: TGCGCCAGCAGCTTGATGGTTGTGGGACCCGGCTTATCCGGGGAGCTGTTTTTT. The chain is built from TRBV5-1 and TRBJ2-2; D could derive from TRBD1 or TRBD2 (5 bases each). This CDR3 comprises 18 residues. V lost 1 base and J 6 bases, leaving 22 bases between the germline ends. Germline V gene sequence: CDR1 SGHRS, CDR2 YFSETQ.